This T cell receptor beta chain originates from a study of blood T cell repertoires in COVID-19. Study context: Acute and convalescent COVID-19 specimens originated in the United States, Italy and Spain.

Measured with immunoSEQ multiplex PCR; TCRdb has only the in-frame clones, and not every one. Altogether fewer than 250,000 clones are present, roughly 88% being singletons, with the ten largest covering roughly 2%. Sequenced input: PBMCs or T cells enriched from blood (not recorded which). The receptor comes from a woman aged 45-59 years who had recovered from COVID-19.

The CDR3 region is CASSLLQGGGTEAFF. In DNA, the CDR3 is TGTGCCAGCAGCTTATTACAGGGGGGAGGCACTGAAGCTTTCTTT. This chain connects TRBV7-2 to TRBJ1-1, with TRBD1 identical over 8 bases. Germline CDR1 is SGHTA and CDR2 is FQGNSA. J gave up 4 bases and V 2 bases, and 6 bases lay outside the gene matches. This CDR3 comprises 15 residues.